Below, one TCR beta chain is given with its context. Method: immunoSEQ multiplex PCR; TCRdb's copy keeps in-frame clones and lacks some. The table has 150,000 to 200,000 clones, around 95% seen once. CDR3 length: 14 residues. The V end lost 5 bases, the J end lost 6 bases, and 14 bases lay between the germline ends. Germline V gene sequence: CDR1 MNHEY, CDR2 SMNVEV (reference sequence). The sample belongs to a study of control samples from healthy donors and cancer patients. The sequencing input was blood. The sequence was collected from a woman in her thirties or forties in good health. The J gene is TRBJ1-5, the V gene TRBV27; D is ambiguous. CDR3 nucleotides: TGTGCCAGCAGTACCCATTCCGCAGGTCAGCCCCAGCATTTT. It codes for CASSTHSAGQPQHF.